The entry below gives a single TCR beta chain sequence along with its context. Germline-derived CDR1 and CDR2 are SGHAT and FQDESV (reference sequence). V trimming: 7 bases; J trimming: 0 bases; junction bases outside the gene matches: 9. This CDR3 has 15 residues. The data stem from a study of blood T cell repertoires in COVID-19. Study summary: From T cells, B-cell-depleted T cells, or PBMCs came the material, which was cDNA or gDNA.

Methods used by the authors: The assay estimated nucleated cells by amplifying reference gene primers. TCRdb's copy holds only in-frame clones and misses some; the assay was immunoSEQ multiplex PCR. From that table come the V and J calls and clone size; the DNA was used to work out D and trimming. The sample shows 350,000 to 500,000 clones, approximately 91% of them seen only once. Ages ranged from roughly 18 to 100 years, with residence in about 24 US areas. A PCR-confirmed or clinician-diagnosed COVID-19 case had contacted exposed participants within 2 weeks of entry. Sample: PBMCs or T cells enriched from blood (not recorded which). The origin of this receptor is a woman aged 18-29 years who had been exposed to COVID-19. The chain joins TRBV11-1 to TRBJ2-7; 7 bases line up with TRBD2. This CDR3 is CASKSGTFSSYEQYF. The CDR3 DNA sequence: TGTGCCAGCAAAAGCGGGACTTTTAGCTCCTACGAGCAGTACTTC.